Listed here are 29 T cell receptor beta chains from one sample, sequenced in a study of cytomegalovirus exposure and HLA in healthy donors. The PCR had 60 Vbeta and 13 Jbeta primers. Sequencing used immunoSEQ multiplex PCR; TCRdb keeps in-frame clones, though not all of them. This repertoire shows more than 110,000 clones, about 75% found once; its top ten account for 1.6%. Sequencing was carried out using PBMCs. Receptor source: a woman aged 30 to 39 in good health and CMV-seronegative.

The rearrangement joins TRBV28 to TRBJ2-2; D not resolved. Germline-derived CDR1 and CDR2 are MDHEN and SYDVKM. This CDR3 comprises 13 residues. V was pared by 6 bases and J by 6 bases, with 11 bases between. The chain's CDR3 is CASSLIDAGELFF. CDR3 in DNA: TGTGCCAGCAGCCTGATAGATGCCGGGGAGCTGTTTTTT.

The sample holds a few counts of this clone. The chain has TRBV20-1 and TRBJ2-3, with D perhaps matching TRBD2 (6 bases). Germline CDR1 and CDR2: DFQATT and SNEGSKA (reference sequence). Trimming pared 7 bases from V and 3 bases from J, leaving 8 bases between. This CDR3 comprises 11 residues. CDR3 in DNA: TGCAGTGTCGGGAGAACAGATACGCAGTATTTT. Protein sequence: CSVGRTDTQYF.

The gene calls are TRBV11-3 and TRBJ1-1; 9 bases align to TRBD1. Germline trimming cut 5 bases from V and 7 bases from J; bases unmatched to any gene: 5. The CDR3 consists of 13 residues. Per germline, CDR1 SGHNT and CDR2 YENEEA. CDR3 loop: CASSEGTGHEAFF. CDR3 nucleotides: TGTGCCAGCAGCGAGGGGACAGGGCATGAAGCTTTCTTT.

The chain links TRBV5-5 to TRBJ1-3, with D uncertain. The CDR3 totals 15 residues. Germline CDR1 reads SGHKS; CDR2 reads YYEKEE (reference sequence). Trimming took 0 bases from V and 3 from J, leaving 10 bases between them. The CDR3 bases are TGTGCCAGCAGCTTGGACTTCGGCGGTGGAAACACCATATATTTT. Residues: CASSLDFGGGNTIYF.

The chain joins TRBV19 to TRBJ2-5, with TRBD2 matching over 9 bases. With V trimmed by 2 bases and J by 0 bases, 7 bases remained unmatched. The CDR3 is 17 amino acids. Germline values: CDR1 LNHDA, CDR2 SQIVND (reference sequence). CDR3 loop: CASSISLAGTNQETQYF. In DNA form, the CDR3 reads TGTGCCAGTAGTATAAGCCTAGCGGGGACCAACCAAGAGACCCAGTACTTC. The whole variable domain, remainder taken from reference TRBV19 and TRBJ2-5, is DGGITQSPKYLFRKEGQNVTLSCEQNLNHDAMYWYRQDPGQGLRLIYYSQIVNDFQKGDIAEGYSVSREKKESFPLTVTSAQKNPTAFYLCASSISLAGTNQETQYFGPGTRLLVL.

This chain joins TRBV7-3 and TRBJ2-7, with 9 positions matching TRBD2. V dropped 5 bases and J dropped 8; count of bases not matched to a gene: 10. Germline CDR1 SGHTA, CDR2 FQGTGA. The CDR3 sequence is 14 residues long. For the CDR3, the DNA is TGTGCCAGCAGCCCGAGTTTAGCGGGAGAAAAGCAGTACTTC. Protein product: CASSPSLAGEKQYF.

The rearrangement joins TRBV27 to TRBJ2-7; 9 bases fit TRBD1. Germline V gene data show CDR1 as MNHEY and CDR2 as SMNVEV (reference sequence). This CDR3 contains 13 residues. Trimming cost V 6 bases and J 4 bases; bases outside gene matches: 4. CDR3 residues: CASRAGTGYEQYF. DNA for the CDR3: TGTGCCAGCAGAGCCGGGACAGGGTACGAGCAGTACTTC.

The chain's CDR3 is CASSSTNYGYTF. The DNA of the CDR3 is TGTGCCAGCAGCTCAACTAACTATGGCTACACCTTC. The V gene is TRBV11-2, the J gene TRBJ1-2; D gene unclear. CDR1 SGHAT and CDR2 FQNNGV come from the germline V gene. Trimming cost V 4 bases and J 0 bases, with 3 bases left between them. This CDR3 has 12 residues.

V usage is TRBV5-1 and J usage is TRBJ2-1; a possible D gene is TRBD2 (6 bases). The germline V gene has CDR1 SGHRS and CDR2 YFSETQ. This CDR3 contains 15 residues. V lost 0 bases, J lost 5 bases, and 12 bases lay in between. CDR3 protein: CASSLEAGVHNEQFF. CDR3 in DNA: TGCGCCAGCAGCTTGGAAGCGGGTGTACACAATGAGCAGTTCTTC.

The rearrangement joins TRBV5-6 to TRBJ1-6; TRBD1 is a possible D gene (6 bases). The CDR3 has 14 residues. The V gene lost 4 bases and the J gene lost 9 bases, with 14 bases spanning the gap. Germline-derived CDR1 and CDR2 are SGHDT and YYEEEE. The CDR3 nucleotides read TGTGCCAGCAGCGCGGACAGACGCGGTTCACCCCTCCACTTT. Amino acid sequence: CASSADRRGSPLHF.

V usage is TRBV9 and J usage is TRBJ2-7; D may be TRBD1 (7 bases). The CDR3 is made up of 19 amino acids. The V end lost 1 base, the J end lost 2 bases, and 25 bases lay between the germline ends. Germline V gene lookup returns CDR1 SGDLS and CDR2 YYNGEE. CDR3 DNA: TGTGCCAGCAGCGTAAAGCGGCGGGAAGGGGGCACAGTCCCCTACGAGCAGTACTTC. Translating it yields CASSVKRREGGTVPYEQYF.

The V gene is TRBV7-2, the J gene TRBJ1-2, with unresolved D. CDR1 SGHTA and CDR2 FQGNSA come from the germline V gene. The CDR3 consists of 15 residues. Trimming took off 3 bases at V and 2 bases at J, with 13 bases between the two ends. The CDR3 DNA follows: TGTGCCAGCAGCTTGGGTGGTCCGACAAACTATGGCTACACCTTC. Translation: CASSLGGPTNYGYTF.

To note about this clone: Other DNA sequences in the sample encode the same CDR3. The CDR3 DNA is TGTGCCAGCAGACCGGGACTAGCGGGCACAGATACGCAGTATTTT. It translates to CASRPGLAGTDTQYF. This chain links TRBV6-5 with TRBJ2-3, with 11 positions matching TRBD2. Germline V gene lookup returns CDR1 MNHEY and CDR2 SVGAGI. The V and J ends lost 6 bases and 1 base, in that order; junction bases with no gene match: 3. The CDR3 totals 15 residues.

The chain employs TRBV28 and TRBJ2-1; 15 positions match TRBD2. Germline CDR1 is MDHEN and CDR2 is SYDVKM. This CDR3 contains 18 residues. V trimming: 6 bases; J trimming: 6 bases; junction bases outside the gene matches: 12. The CDR3 DNA follows: TGTGCCAGCAGCCCTCTCCGGACTAGCGGGAGGGCGGGCAATGAGCAGTTCTTC. This gives the protein CASSPLRTSGRAGNEQFF.

This clone was picked up a small number of times. The V call is TRBV5-6, the J call TRBJ2-7; 8 nucleotides line up with TRBD1. Germline V CDR1 and CDR2: SGHDT, YYEEEE. The junction had 6 bases not matched to a gene; V was cut back by 2 bases and J by 2 bases. The CDR3 spans 15 residues. The CDR3 is CASSFWDRTTYEQYF. The CDR3 coding sequence is TGTGCCAGCAGCTTCTGGGACAGGACGACCTACGAGCAGTACTTC.

This chain uses TRBV29-1 with TRBJ2-1; the match to TRBD2 covers 10 bases. The CDR3 has 14 amino acids. Germline values: CDR1 SQVTM, CDR2 ANQGSEA. V lost 7 bases and J lost 3; bases outside the gene matches: 6. CDR3 nucleotide sequence: TGCAGCGGTTACGGGACTAGCGTCTACAATGAGCAGTTCTTC. Residues: CSGYGTSVYNEQFF.

The chain has TRBV9 and TRBJ2-6; TRBD1 agrees at 9 bases. Germline CDR1 is SGDLS and CDR2 is YYNGEE. V shed 3 bases, J shed 9 bases, and the junction held 10 bases outside the gene matches. This CDR3 spans 16 amino acids. CDR3 nucleotides: TGTGCCAGCAGCGCCAGGGACAGGGATTTTGGCAACGTCCTGACTTTC. This gives the protein CASSARDRDFGNVLTF.

The V gene is TRBV25-1, the J gene TRBJ2-5, with 13 bases matching TRBD2. CDR1 and CDR2 (germline): MGHDK, SYGVNS. The CDR3 extends over 16 amino acids. J was trimmed by 2 bases and V by 5 bases; bases with no gene match: 5. CDR3 sequence (DNA): TGTGCCAGCAGTAGAGGACTAGCGGGAGCTCAAGAGACCCAGTACTTC. It translates to CASSRGLAGAQETQYF. Variable domain in full (rest from reference TRBV25-1 and TRBJ2-5): EADIYQTPRYLVIGTGKKITLECSQTMGHDKMYWYQQDPGMELHLIHYSYGVNSTEKGDLSSESTVSRIRTEHFPLTLESARPSHTSQYLCASSRGLAGAQETQYFGPGTRLLVL.

The J gene is TRBJ2-3, the V gene TRBV7-8; D uncertain. The V and J ends lost 1 base and 3 bases respectively, with 5 bases between them. The germline gives CDR1 SGHVS, CDR2 FQNEAQ. The CDR3 extends over 13 amino acids. The CDR3 loop reads CASSLVETDTQYF. In DNA form, the CDR3 reads TGTGCCAGCAGCTTAGTAGAGACAGATACGCAGTATTTT. The full variable domain, in which reference TRBV7-8 and TRBJ2-3 provide the parts outside the CDR3, is GAGVSQSPRYKVAKRGQDVALRCDPISGHVSLFWYQQALGQGPEFLTYFQNEAQLDKSGLPSDRFFAERPEGSVSTLKIQRTQQEDSAVYLCASSLVETDTQYFGPGTRLTVL.

This sequence joins TRBV9 and TRBJ2-3; 10 nucleotides align to TRBD2. Germline-derived CDR1 and CDR2 are SGDLS and YYNGEE. This CDR3 has 18 amino acids. V shed 0 bases, J shed 4 bases, and the junction held 11 bases outside the gene matches. The DNA for the CDR3 is TGTGCCAGCAGCGTAGAAACGCTAGCGGGAGAGTTCGCAGATACGCAGTATTTT. It yields the protein CASSVETLAGEFADTQYF.

This clone has only one observation. V usage is TRBV28 and J usage is TRBJ1-5, with D unresolved. Trimming left V 5 bases short and J 7 bases short, with 12 bases between. The CDR3 runs 13 residues. The V gene's germline CDR1 is MDHEN and CDR2 SYDVKM. CDR3 nucleotide sequence: TGTGCCAGCAGTACCGGTCCGGGGCAGCCCCAGCATTTT. It is translated as CASSTGPGQPQHF.

This clone was observed a handful of times. The chain uses TRBV5-1 and TRBJ2-6; 8 bases match TRBD1. CDR1 and CDR2 from the germline V gene are SGHRS and YFSETQ. Trimming at V came to 6 bases and at J to 0 bases, leaving 11 bases not matched to a gene. The CDR3 sequence is 18 residues long. CDR3 nucleotide sequence: TGCGCCAGCACCCTGGGTACAGGGGGTAACTCTGGGGCCAACGTCCTGACTTTC. This gives the protein CASTLGTGGNSGANVLTF.

This chain joins TRBV5-1 and TRBJ2-2, with D uncertain. CDR3 size: 15 residues. The ends were cut back, 2 bases at V and 5 bases at J, with 13 bases in the middle. CDR1 and CDR2 (germline): SGHRS, YFSETQ. The CDR3 loop reads CASSFTFLETGELFF. Written as DNA, the CDR3 is TGCGCCAGCAGCTTCACGTTCCTAGAGACCGGGGAGCTGTTTTTT.

The V gene is TRBV9, the J gene TRBJ1-4; D call uncertain. Looked up from germline, CDR1 is SGDLS and CDR2 is YYNGEE. V was cut by 0 bases and J by 7 bases, with 13 bases left in between. The CDR3 is 15 amino acids. CDR3 region: CASSVGGLTAEKLFF. The CDR3 DNA reads TGTGCCAGCAGCGTAGGAGGTTTAACGGCTGAAAAACTGTTTTTT. The whole variable domain, filled in from reference TRBV9 and TRBJ1-4, reads DSGVTQTPKHLITATGQRVTLRCSPRSGDLSVYWYQQSLDQGLQFLIQYYNGEERAKGNILERFSAQQFPDLHSELNLSSLELGDSALYFCASSVGGLTAEKLFFGSGTQLSVL.

This chain connects TRBV29-1 to TRBJ2-3, with 12 bases matching TRBD2. In germline, CDR1 is SQVTM, CDR2 ANQGSEA. With 7 bases clipped from V and 2 bases from J, the junction kept 13 bases outside the gene matches. There are 17 residues in the CDR3. The CDR3 protein is CSAPSPLAGGNTDTQYF. For the CDR3, the DNA is TGCAGCGCCCCAAGCCCACTAGCGGGGGGAAACACAGATACGCAGTATTTT.

The J gene is TRBJ1-2, the V gene TRBV28; 9 nucleotides line up with TRBD1. This CDR3 has 15 amino acids. CDR1 MDHEN and CDR2 SYDVKM come from the germline V gene. The trim removed 5 bases at V and 5 bases at J, leaving 9 bases unmatched. CDR3 nucleotides: TGTGCCAGCAGTCCCTCCGTGACAGGGGGTTATGGCTACACCTTC. Encoded protein: CASSPSVTGGYGYTF.

This clone turned up a few times. The chain has TRBV6-6 and TRBJ2-3, with D possibly matching TRBD2 (5 bases). Germline loops: CDR1 MNHNY, CDR2 SVGAGI (reference sequence). The CDR3 length is 14 residues. The V and J ends lost 7 bases and 2 bases respectively, with 13 bases between them. Here the CDR3 DNA reads TGTGCCAGCAAGGGCGGACTTCACACAGATACGCAGTATTTT. It encodes CASKGGLHTDTQYF.

The CDR3 sequence: CASSHYSGQGVNSPLHF. CDR3 bases: TGTGCCAGCAGCCACTATTCCGGACAGGGGGTTAATTCACCCCTCCACTTT. The chain combines TRBV11-3 with TRBJ1-6; TRBD1 aligns across 10 bases. V lost 5 bases to trimming and J lost 6 bases; unmatched junction nucleotides: 10. The CDR3 consists of 17 residues. Germline-derived CDR1 and CDR2 are SGHNT and YENEEA.

This chain links TRBV7-2 with TRBJ1-4, with a weak D call TRBD1 (5 bases). Trimming took off 1 base at V and 8 bases at J, with 17 bases between the two ends. The CDR3 is 16 amino acids. Germline CDR1 and CDR2: SGHTA and FQGNSA. The CDR3, as DNA: TGTGCCAGCAGCTTAGTCATAGGGCGGGGGGGGGAAAAACTGTTTTTT. Translation: CASSLVIGRGGEKLFF.